One and the same sample provided the 20 T cell receptor beta chains below, sequenced in a study of CD8 T cells in ankylosing spondylitis. No antigen is known for these receptors. Each CDR3 protein is one row after TCRdb ran MiXCR on the 5' RACE reads. The data show around 770,000 distinct CDR3 sequences, over 9.5% seen once. Broader study findings: Blood of patients with ankylosing spondylitis appeared to be characterized by a TCR beta motif of seven or eight highly homologous variants.

The sample consisted of blood, either unsorted or a sorted T cell fraction (not recorded which). The receptors stem from a male donor with ankylosing spondylitis.

This clonotype has more than one count but fewer than ten. This chain connects TRBV9 to TRBJ2-2; possibly TRBD1 for D (5 bases). V was clipped by 0 bases and J by 6 bases, with 9 bases between them. This CDR3 region has 14 residues. Germline loops: CDR1 SGDLS, CDR2 YYNGEE. The CDR3 sequence: CASSVAGPPGELFF. The CDR3 DNA is TGTGCCAGCAGCGTAGCAGGGCCCCCCGGGGAGCTGTTTTTT.

The V and J genes are TRBV30 and TRBJ2-1; TRBD2 agrees at 14 bases. In germline, CDR1 is GTSNPN, CDR2 SVGIG (reference sequence). CDR3 length equals 15 residues. The ends lost 3 bases at V and 7 bases at J; junction bases unmatched: 5. CDR3 sequence reads: CAWSPGTSGRNEQFF. CDR3 in DNA: TGTGCCTGGAGCCCCGGGACTAGCGGGAGAAATGAGCAGTTCTTC.

This clonotype showed up many times. The chain links TRBV12-3 or TRBV12-4 to TRBJ2-7; 14 positions match TRBD2. Trimming cost V 6 bases and J 3 bases; bases outside gene matches: 13. The CDR3 totals 18 residues. The CDR3 nucleotides are TGTGCCAGCAGCCCGACTAGCGGGAGGGCCTTGACCCGCTACGAGCAGTACTTC. Translating it yields CASSPTSGRALTRYEQYF.

This clonotype appeared a few times. V is TRBV20-1 and J is TRBJ1-1; 9 bases agree with TRBD1. V shed 1 base and J 9 bases; nucleotides not matched to a gene: 3. Germline V CDR1 and CDR2: DFQATT, SNEGSKA (reference sequence). The CDR3 consists of 12 residues. CDR3 amino acids: CSARAQGAQAFF. CDR3 nucleotides: TGCAGTGCTAGAGCACAGGGGGCCCAAGCTTTCTTT.

V is TRBV15 and J is TRBJ1-4, with D possibly matching TRBD1 (6 bases). Germline V gene data show CDR1 as LNHNV and CDR2 as YYDKDF (reference sequence). The V and J ends lost 1 base and 8 bases respectively, with 14 bases between them. This CDR3 contains 15 residues. CDR3 amino acids: CATSRAGANREKLFF. CDR3 nucleotide sequence: TGTGCCACCAGCAGAGCAGGGGCTAACCGGGAAAAACTGTTTTTT.

This chain links TRBV7-2 with TRBJ2-7, with TRBD1 identical over 9 bases. V lost 5 bases to trimming and J lost 4 bases; unmatched junction nucleotides: 9. Germline V gives CDR1 SGHTA, CDR2 FQGNSA. CDR3 size: 15 residues. CDR3 sequence: CASSKRGQGLYEQYF. The CDR3 DNA sequence: TGTGCCAGCAGCAAAAGGGGACAGGGTTTATACGAGCAGTACTTC.

This clonotype was recorded a few times. The chain recombines TRBV3-1 with TRBJ2-5; a possible D gene is TRBD2 (5 bases). V was clipped by 1 base and J by 5 bases, with 8 bases between them. Germline V lookup: CDR1 LGHDT, CDR2 YNNKEL (reference sequence). This CDR3 is 13 amino acids long. CDR3 coding DNA: TGTGCCAGCAGCCAAGGAGGGTCGGAGACCCAGTACTTC. Translation: CASSQGGSETQYF.

The chain links TRBV27 to TRBJ1-1; TRBD1 is a possible D gene (5 bases). Germline V gene sequence: CDR1 MNHEY, CDR2 SMNVEV (reference sequence). This CDR3 has 16 amino acids. The V end was cut by 8 bases, the J end by 0 bases, with 19 bases between. CDR3 coding DNA: TGTGCCAGCGCTCACTACCGAGGGGTCATGAACACTGAAGCTTTCTTT. Translation gives CASAHYRGVMNTEAFF.

In its sample, this clonotype was seen a few times. This chain joins TRBV6-2 or TRBV6-3 and TRBJ2-1, with 8 bases lining up with TRBD2. V shed 2 bases and J 7 bases; nucleotides not matched to a gene: 10. In germline, CDR1 is MNHEY, CDR2 SVGEGT. The CDR3 consists of 16 residues. CDR3: CASSYPPGGNGNEQFF. The CDR3 nucleotides read TGTGCCAGCAGTTACCCGCCGGGGGGGAACGGGAATGAGCAGTTCTTC.

This clonotype occurred many times. The genes are TRBV7-9 and TRBJ2-7; possibly TRBD1 or TRBD2 for D (7 bases each). CDR3 length: 15 amino acids. The germline V gene has CDR1 SEHNR and CDR2 FQNEAQ (reference sequence). V lost 5 bases and J lost 5, with 19 bases in between. In DNA form, the CDR3 reads TGTGCCAGCAGCGCACAGGGGCTAGCGGTTAACGAGCAGTACTTC. Its protein is CASSAQGLAVNEQYF.

The table lists this clonotype with many counts. The V gene is TRBV20-1, the J gene TRBJ2-5; perhaps D is TRBD1 or TRBD2 (6 bases each). This CDR3 has 15 residues. Germline V gene sequence: CDR1 DFQATT, CDR2 SNEGSKA (reference sequence). Trimming pared 0 bases from V and 0 bases from J, leaving 11 bases between. The CDR3 nucleotides read TGCAGTGCTAGAGAGGGGGGCCCAGACCAAGAGACCCAGTACTTC. This encodes CSAREGGPDQETQYF.

In this sample, this clonotype turned up once. The V call is TRBV19, the J call TRBJ2-1; 12 bases line up with TRBD2. The trim removed 5 bases at V and 7 bases at J, leaving 9 bases unmatched. CDR1 LNHDA and CDR2 SQIVND come from the germline V gene (reference sequence). This CDR3 has 16 residues. The CDR3 loop reads CASSLLTSGRVNEQFF. The CDR3 DNA is TGTGCCAGTAGTCTGCTGACTAGCGGGAGAGTAAATGAGCAGTTCTTC.

In this sample, this clonotype turned up many times. DNA for the CDR3: TGTGCCAGCAGCACATATGTTAACCTCGATGGCTACACCTTC. As protein: CASSTYVNLDGYTF. V usage is TRBV12-3 or TRBV12-4 and J usage is TRBJ1-2; no definite D call. V lost 6 bases and J lost 6, with 17 bases in between. The CDR3 totals 14 residues.

This clonotype was observed a few times. The V call is TRBV30, the J call TRBJ1-5; 10 bases line up with TRBD1. Germline V gene sequence: CDR1 GTSNPN, CDR2 SVGIG (reference sequence). The ends lost 2 bases at V and 5 bases at J; junction bases unmatched: 3. The CDR3 length is 14 residues. CDR3 sequence (DNA): TGTGCCTGGAGTAGGGACAGGGGATATCAGCCCCAGCATTTT. It encodes CAWSRDRGYQPQHF. The whole variable domain, filled in from reference TRBV30 and TRBJ1-5, reads SQTIHQWPATLVQPVGSPLSLECTVEGTSNPNLYWYRQAAGRGLQLLFYSVGIGQISSEVPQNLSASRPQDRQFILSSKKLLLSDSGFYLCAWSRDRGYQPQHFGDGTRLSIL.

This clonotype was counted between two and nine times. This sequence joins TRBV10-3 and TRBJ1-1; unclear D gene. V gave up 4 bases and J gave up 1 base, with 10 bases separating them. Germline V gives CDR1 ENHRY, CDR2 SYGVKD. This CDR3 comprises 14 residues. CDR3 DNA: TGTGCCATCAGTGGGTTCGGACGGAACACTGAAGCTTTCTTT. This sequence encodes CAISGFGRNTEAFF.

The chain is built from TRBV20-1 and TRBJ1-1; D ambiguous. Between the trimmed V and J ends, which lost 3 bases and 1 base, there was a span of 9 bases. Per the germline V gene, CDR1 is DFQATT and CDR2 is SNEGSKA (reference sequence). This CDR3 comprises 13 residues. The CDR3 DNA follows: TGCAGTGCTAGCTATCTACAGAACACTGAAGCTTTCTTT. Residues: CSASYLQNTEAFF.

The chain carries TRBV20-1 and TRBJ1-5; possibly TRBD1 for D (6 bases). CDR3 length: 14 amino acids. Germline V gene data show CDR1 as DFQATT and CDR2 as SNEGSKA (reference sequence). The V end was cut by 2 bases, the J end by 2 bases, with 10 bases between. The CDR3 DNA reads TGCAGTGCTAGAAACCGGGGGCGCAATCAGCCCCAGCATTTT. It is translated as CSARNRGRNQPQHF.

This clonotype was detected ten times or more. The rearrangement uses TRBV12-3 or TRBV12-4 and TRBJ1-1; no definite D call. CDR3 length equals 13 residues. The V end was cut by 3 bases, the J end by 7 bases, with 12 bases between. The CDR3 sequence is CASSLRPRGEAFF. The DNA of the CDR3 is TGTGCCAGCAGTTTGAGGCCCCGGGGTGAAGCTTTCTTT.

This clonotype was seen ten or more times. This sequence joins TRBV20-1 and TRBJ1-1; D gene unclear. Germline values: CDR1 DFQATT, CDR2 SNEGSKA (reference sequence). V dropped 6 bases and J dropped 0 bases, with 8 bases sitting between them. The length of the CDR3 is 12 residues. Written as DNA, the CDR3 is TGCAGTGCCAAACCCCTGAACACTGAAGCTTTCTTT. This codes for CSAKPLNTEAFF.

This clonotype was observed a handful of times. This sequence joins TRBV20-1 and TRBJ1-2, with TRBD1 matching over 8 bases. The CDR3 extends over 14 amino acids. V lost 0 bases to trimming and J lost 8 bases; unmatched junction nucleotides: 8. Germline V lookup: CDR1 DFQATT, CDR2 SNEGSKA (reference sequence). The CDR3 loop is CSARDQGQAGGYTF. CDR3 bases: TGCAGTGCTAGAGATCAGGGACAGGCAGGAGGCTACACCTTC.